The clone carrying this TCR beta chain was detected many times. These data belong to a study of T cells in Graves' hyperthyroidism and ophthalmopathy. The authors deemed Graves' hyperthyroidism stable absent ophthalmopathy progression within 18 months. Out of approximately 9.9 ml of fresh peripheral blood came the PBMCs. TCR beta CDR3 sequences were amplified from RNA transcripts. Initially, a first-round RT-PCR of the TCR CDR3 employed the HTBI primer set. A single record per CDR3 protein comes from TCRdb applying MiXCR to the multiplex PCR reads. The sample comprises approximately 400,000 distinct CDR3 sequences, about 19% of which are singletons, and about 4% rests with the top ten. The germline V gene has CDR1 MNHEY and CDR2 SVGEGT. The CDR3 has 15 amino acids. V lost 4 bases and J 5 bases, leaving 17 bases between the germline ends.

The TCR originated in a woman aged 18-29 years with Graves' hyperthyroidism. Sequenced input: blood. The chain recombines TRBV6-2 or TRBV6-3 with TRBJ1-1; unclear D gene. Here the CDR3 DNA reads TGTGCCAGCAGTTTGACCCGGGTCAGCTCAACTGAAGCTTTCTTT. It specifies CASSLTRVSSTEAFF.